This entry is about one T cell receptor beta chain. This clone's antigen is unknown. No per-base quality is available; no much larger clone lies one base away. Preparation of the library involved the immunoSEQ multiplex PCR assay. For the multiplex PCR, a mixture combining 60 forward primers for TCR Vbeta segments and 13 reverse primers for TCR Jbeta segments was used. The CDR3 region of rearranged TCR beta genes was amplified from genomic DNA by a multiplex PCR assay. The amplified TCR beta libraries were sequenced on the Illumina HiSeq System as 87-base-pair reads. As for how the authors treated the data: A later analysis tallied 75 million to 95 million unique TCR beta chains across the 666 repertoires, and approximately 9.9 million of those chains were shared by two or more donors. A nearest-neighbor algorithm error-corrected the raw reads and collapsed the reads into unique sequences, merging closely related sequences to remove PCR and sequencing errors. To assign V, D and J gene segments, CDR3 sequences were aligned to IMGT reference sequences. For a sequence to be retained, a match of at least six nucleotides was required to both a V gene segment and a J gene segment. A rearrangement was called productive if the CDR3 had no stop codons and remained in frame with V and J, and every other rearrangement was called non-productive. CDR3 was defined according to IMGT convention as the region running from the second conserved V-encoded cysteine to the conserved J-encoded phenylalanine. In an earlier analysis of more than 550 of the donors, sequences lacking an unambiguous match to a single V gene segment were excluded. In an earlier analysis of several hundred of the donors, a V segment was called functional when productive rearrangements were above 56.7%, and segregating when the standard deviation between donors exceeded 5%. A statistical classification framework was developed to diagnose cytomegalovirus status using the catalog of TCR beta chain sequences. A later analysis assigned V and J genes by comparing TCR nucleotide sequences with IMGT/GENE-DB human TR gene sequences. A later analysis assigned CDR3 sequences and most-parsimonious VDJ recombination scenarios with the TCRdist pipeline. In a later analysis, every TCR beta chain was defined by the combination of its CDR3 amino acid sequence and its V-gene family, and reads without a unique V-gene family were dropped. As a way to deal with suspected cross-contamination and a sequencing artifact, a later analysis dropped more than 500 nucleotide sequences that were highly shared and had low generation probability. A later analysis calculated a clonal expansion index for each public chain from normalized within-repertoire ranks of inferred template counts. A later analysis computed generation probabilities with a VDJ recombination model fitted to out-of-frame rearrangements, and checked the results against IGoR. In a later analysis, TCR-TCR, TCR-HLA and TCR-CMV co-occurrence was scored with hypergeometric tests, and a repertoire-size bias correction was applied to TCR pairs. A later analysis estimated false discovery rates by permuting HLA or CMV assignments 20 times. In a later analysis, co-occurring TCRs were grouped using DBSCAN, and TCRdist sequence similarity was added for clustering within HLA-allele-positive subsets. Co-occurrence clustering excluded repertoires with fewer than 30,000 or more than 120,000 public chains, plus five with anomalous nucleotide sharing. The source is immuneACCESS, and TCRdb retained only in-frame sequences with V and J called. Part of the clones is not carried over; for the studies checked, unresolved V genes explain less than half of this, and the remainder is unexplained. V and J calls plus clone size are reproduced from that table; the DNA served to infer D and trimming. The sample table contains over 95,000 clones; only one count was recorded for 77% of them. The ten largest clonotypes hold about a tenth of the sample.

The cohort consisted of hundreds of healthy bone marrow donors. Cohort members were all nominally healthy when sampled, although unrecorded immune exposures were likely present. The donor was CMV seropositive and was included in the group of 250 to 350 seropositive cohort members. A peripheral blood sample was collected from each donor, and TCR beta sequencing was performed on peripheral blood mononuclear cells. Genomic DNA extraction from the blood cell samples was performed with the Qiagen DNeasy Blood Extraction Kit. This entry comes from a study of cytomegalovirus exposure and HLA in healthy donors (dated by TCRdb to about 2017). Notes on the research overall: An earlier analysis of 587 of the donors reported approximately 290 Gb of sequence data and approximately 110 million unique TCR beta sequences from roughly 180 million T cells. Roughly 310 gigabases of sequencing data and 78 million or so unique TCR sequences were included in an early release covering about 700 HLA-typed donors. The genetic ancestry cluster associated with self-reported Caucasian donors included 81% of the 350 to 500 genotyped donors. The study was designed to test whether signatures of past pathogen exposure could be identified by cataloging public T cell receptors. The study used immunosequencing to profile the T cell repertoires of approximately 640 subjects and linked those repertoires to cytomegalovirus serostatus. A separate validation cohort of 100 to 150 different subjects was used in addition to the approximately 700-subject first cohort. To predict cytomegalovirus infection status, the study combined high-throughput TCR immunosequencing, statistical association of individual TCRs with disease status, and machine learning. In a later analysis, previously published TCR beta repertoires from 670 or so donors were re-analyzed and high-resolution HLA genotyping was added so that TCR occurrence patterns could be studied. Rather than using new phenotypic data, the later analysis identified candidate immune exposures from TCR beta sequences and from how often those sequences occurred across donors. An earlier analysis of a few hundred of the donors applied high-throughput TCR beta sequencing to assess whether each TCR beta V gene segment acted as functional or pseudogenic. Donor age, sex, ethnicity and CMV serostatus were compiled together with the repertoire data. A later genetic analysis took genome-wide SNP genotypes for about three fifths of the 666 donors and used that subset as a discovery cohort. All discovery cohort repertoires had been generated on a single sequencing platform. HLA typing covered class I and class II loci at four-digit resolution. Typing coverage varied by locus: about 629-630 donors for A, B, C, DRB1 and DQB1; roughly 510 for DQA1; 600 to 610 for DPA1; some 470 for DPB1. About 5 DR-DQ haplotypes were handled as single units for association and clustering, since linkage in the cohort was strong. Across approximately 420 genotyped donors of the cohort, an average of about 200,000 unique TCR beta nucleotide sequences per donor were sequenced, and around 19% of those sequences were non-productive.

What the research found in general, with its limitations: Because HLA typing was unavailable for some donors at each locus, only the typed subset was used in association tests. Cytomegalovirus status was reported to be diagnosed by the classifier with high specificity and sensitivity in both the original and validation cohorts. The authors suggested that the approach could potentially be extended to other disease states and immunological phenotypes. Across donors, most TCR sequences were observed very rarely, whereas some public TCRs were present in many individuals. A further reported finding was that TCR beta sequences accurately predicted the HLA-A and HLA-B alleles for most subjects in the first cohort. A total of some 180 TCR beta chains were listed by the study as associated with cytomegalovirus. According to a later analysis, TCR association rates differed among HLA loci, with DRB1 alleles showing the most associated TCRs and HLA-C alleles showing the fewest. A later analysis associated about 18,000 TCR beta sequences with specific HLA alleles at a false discovery rate of 0.05. Compared with the roughly 720-donor mean, donors in an Asian-associated ancestry cluster had fewer N-insertions in productive TCRs, according to a later genetic analysis. A cluster of highly shared sequence variants was judged likely to represent a technical artifact of the sequencing pipeline. Because counts were too low, more than 15 rarely observed V segments, including chromosome 9 orphons, were left out of the earlier analysis of some 600 of the donors. A few of the identified cytomegalovirus-associated TCR beta chains were confirmed in vitro to be specific for cytomegalovirus antigens. Immune exposure information for the cohort was limited to CMV serostatus. The presence/absence analyses assumed that sequencing depth was roughly uniform across donors, and that assumption may not be true. A later analysis reported that several top co-occurrence clusters appeared linked to parvovirus B19, influenza, CMV and Epstein-Barr virus. Only TCR beta chains were sequenced in this cohort, and the absence of alpha or paired-chain data limited detectable features. Linkage disequilibrium might explain the correlated functional status among segregating V segments, but an unknown experimental factor could not be ruled out. V-gene and J-gene trimming of TCR beta chains was associated with a missense DCLRE1C variant in a later genetic analysis, and the association was replicated in an independent cohort. Assigning TCR associations to individual alleles was difficult when HLA alleles, especially DR and DQ, strongly co-occurred. An earlier analysis of approximately 530 of the donors showed that most TCR beta V segments appeared in productive rearrangements either about 90% or about 30% of the time, which broadly matched IMGT annotations. Compared with equally common non-associated chains, HLA-associated TCR beta chains in a later analysis were more clonally expanded and had lower generation probabilities. Most CMV-associated TCR beta chains appeared to be HLA-restricted in a later analysis, and the HLA associations seemed to be driven largely by CMV exposure.

Input material: PBMCs. This clonotype was obtained from a man in his forties in good health and CMV-seropositive.

The nucleotides read TGTGCCAGCAGCTTAATACCCACTGCCAAAAACATTCAGTACTTC. This sequence encodes CASSLIPTAKNIQYF. This chain is built from TRBV11-2 and TRBJ2-4, with no D gene named confidently. At the junction V is shortened by 2 bases and J by 1 base, with 9 bases in between. From its cysteine to its phenylalanine, the CDR3 spans 15 amino acids. Only the CDR3 part of the read is kept: 45 bases, read in frame from the first base. Based on the germline V gene, the CDR1 and CDR2 sequences are SGHAT and FQNNGV.